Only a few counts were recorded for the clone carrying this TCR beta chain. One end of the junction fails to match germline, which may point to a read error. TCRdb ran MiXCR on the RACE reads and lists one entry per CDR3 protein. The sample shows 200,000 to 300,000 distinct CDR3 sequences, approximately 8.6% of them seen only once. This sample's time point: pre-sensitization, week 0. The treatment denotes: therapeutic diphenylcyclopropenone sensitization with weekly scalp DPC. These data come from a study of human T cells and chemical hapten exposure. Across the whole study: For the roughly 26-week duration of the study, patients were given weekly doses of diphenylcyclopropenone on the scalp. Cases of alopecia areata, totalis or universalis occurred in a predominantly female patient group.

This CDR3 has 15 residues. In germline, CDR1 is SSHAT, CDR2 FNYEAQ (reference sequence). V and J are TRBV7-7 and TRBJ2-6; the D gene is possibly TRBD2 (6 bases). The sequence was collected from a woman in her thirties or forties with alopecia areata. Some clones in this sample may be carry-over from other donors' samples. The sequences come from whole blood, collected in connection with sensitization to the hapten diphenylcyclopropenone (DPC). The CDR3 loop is CASSPRDFGANVLTF. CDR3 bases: TGTGCTAGCAGCCCCCGGGACTTTGGGGCCAACGTCCTGACTTTC.